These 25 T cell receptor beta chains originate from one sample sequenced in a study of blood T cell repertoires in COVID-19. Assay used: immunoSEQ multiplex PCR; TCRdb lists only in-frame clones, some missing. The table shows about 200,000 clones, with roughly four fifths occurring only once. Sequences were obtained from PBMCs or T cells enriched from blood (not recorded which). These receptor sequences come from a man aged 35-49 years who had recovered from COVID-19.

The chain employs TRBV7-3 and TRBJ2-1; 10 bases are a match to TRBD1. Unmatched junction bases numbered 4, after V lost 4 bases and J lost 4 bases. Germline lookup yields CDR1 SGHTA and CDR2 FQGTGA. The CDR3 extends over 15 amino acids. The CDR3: CASSSRDRGYNEQFF. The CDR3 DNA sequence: TGTGCCAGCAGCTCCCGGGACAGGGGTTACAATGAGCAGTTCTTC.

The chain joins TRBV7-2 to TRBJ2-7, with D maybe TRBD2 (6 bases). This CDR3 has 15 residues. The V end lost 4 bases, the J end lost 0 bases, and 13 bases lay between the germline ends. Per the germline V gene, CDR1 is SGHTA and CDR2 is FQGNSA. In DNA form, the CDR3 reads TGTGCCAGCAGCTCGGGTGGGGAGGCCTCCTACGAGCAGTACTTC. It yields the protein CASSSGGEASYEQYF.

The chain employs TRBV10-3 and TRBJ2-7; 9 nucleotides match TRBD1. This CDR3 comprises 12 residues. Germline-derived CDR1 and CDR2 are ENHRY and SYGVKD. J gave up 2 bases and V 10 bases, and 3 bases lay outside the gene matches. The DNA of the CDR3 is TGTGCCACCCGACAGGGGGCCTACGAGCAGTACTTC. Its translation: CATRQGAYEQYF.

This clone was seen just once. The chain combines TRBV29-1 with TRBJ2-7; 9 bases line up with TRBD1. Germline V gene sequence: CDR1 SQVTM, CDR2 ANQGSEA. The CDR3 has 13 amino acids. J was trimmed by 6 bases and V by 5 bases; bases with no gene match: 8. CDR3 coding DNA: TGCAGCGTTTCCCTTATGGACAGGGGCGAGCAGTACGTC. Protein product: CSVSLMDRGEQYV.

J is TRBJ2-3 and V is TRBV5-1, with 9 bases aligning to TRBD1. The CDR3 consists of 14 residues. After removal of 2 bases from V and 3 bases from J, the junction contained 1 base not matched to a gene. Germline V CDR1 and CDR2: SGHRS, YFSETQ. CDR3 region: CASSLQGATDTQYF. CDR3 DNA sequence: TGCGCCAGCAGCTTACAGGGGGCTACAGATACGCAGTATTTT.

This CDR3 reads CASSPGTGRAEAFF. The CDR3 nucleotides are TGTGCCAGCAGCCCCGGGACAGGGCGCGCTGAAGCTTTCTTT. The chain links TRBV3-1 (or the pseudogene TRBV3-2) to TRBJ1-1; TRBD1 aligns across 9 bases. CDR1 LGHDT and CDR2 YNNKEL come from the germline V gene (reference sequence). This CDR3 has 14 residues. The V and J ends lost 4 bases and 6 bases, in that order; junction bases with no gene match: 6.

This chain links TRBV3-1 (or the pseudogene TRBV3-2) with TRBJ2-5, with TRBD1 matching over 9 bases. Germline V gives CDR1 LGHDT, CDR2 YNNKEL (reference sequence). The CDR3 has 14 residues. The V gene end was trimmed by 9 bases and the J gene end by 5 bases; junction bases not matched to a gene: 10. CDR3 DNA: TGTGCCAGTACCCCAGGGACAGGGATTGAGACCCAGTACTTC. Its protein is CASTPGTGIETQYF.

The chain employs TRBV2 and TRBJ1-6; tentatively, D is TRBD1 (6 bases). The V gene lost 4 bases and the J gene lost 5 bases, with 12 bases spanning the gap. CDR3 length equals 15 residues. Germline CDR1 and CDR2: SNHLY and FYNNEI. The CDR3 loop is CASSAGHPDNSPLHF. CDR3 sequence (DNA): TGTGCCAGCAGTGCGGGACATCCCGATAATTCACCCCTCCACTTT.

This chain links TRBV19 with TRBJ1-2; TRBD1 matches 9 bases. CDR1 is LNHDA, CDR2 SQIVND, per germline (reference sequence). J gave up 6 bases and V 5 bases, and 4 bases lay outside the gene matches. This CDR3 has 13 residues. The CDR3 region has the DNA TGTGCCAGTAGTCCGTGGACAGGGGATGGCTACACCTTC. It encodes CASSPWTGDGYTF.

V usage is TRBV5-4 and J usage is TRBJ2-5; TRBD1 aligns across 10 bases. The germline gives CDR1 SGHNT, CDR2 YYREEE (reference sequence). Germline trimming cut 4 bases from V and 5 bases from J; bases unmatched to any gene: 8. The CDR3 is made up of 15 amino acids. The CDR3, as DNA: TGTGCCAGCAGCGTGGGACAGGGGATCAGGGAGACCCAGTACTTC. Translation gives CASSVGQGIRETQYF.

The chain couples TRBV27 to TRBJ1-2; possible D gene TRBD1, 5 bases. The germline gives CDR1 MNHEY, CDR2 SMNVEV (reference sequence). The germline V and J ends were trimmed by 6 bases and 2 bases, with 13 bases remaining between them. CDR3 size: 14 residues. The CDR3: CASSAGTENYGYTF. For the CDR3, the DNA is TGTGCCAGCAGCGCGGGGACGGAGAACTATGGCTACACCTTC.

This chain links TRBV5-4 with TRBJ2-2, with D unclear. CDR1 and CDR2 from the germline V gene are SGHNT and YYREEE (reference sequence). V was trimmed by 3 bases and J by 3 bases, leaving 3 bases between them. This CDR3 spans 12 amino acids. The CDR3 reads CASSSDTGELFF. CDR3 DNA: TGTGCCAGCAGCTCCGACACCGGGGAGCTGTTTTTT.

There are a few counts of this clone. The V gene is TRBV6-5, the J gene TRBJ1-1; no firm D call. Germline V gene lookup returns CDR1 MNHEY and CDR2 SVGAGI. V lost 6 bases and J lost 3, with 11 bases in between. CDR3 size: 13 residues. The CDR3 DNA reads TGTGCCAGCAGCTTAACTCGGGACACTGAAGCTTTCTTT. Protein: CASSLTRDTEAFF.

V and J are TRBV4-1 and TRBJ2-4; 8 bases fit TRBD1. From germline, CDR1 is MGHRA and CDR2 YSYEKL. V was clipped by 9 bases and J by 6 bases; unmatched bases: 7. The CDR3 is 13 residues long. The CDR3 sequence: CASRRDRTNIQYF. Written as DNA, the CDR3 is TGCGCCAGTCGGAGGGACAGGACAAACATTCAGTACTTC.

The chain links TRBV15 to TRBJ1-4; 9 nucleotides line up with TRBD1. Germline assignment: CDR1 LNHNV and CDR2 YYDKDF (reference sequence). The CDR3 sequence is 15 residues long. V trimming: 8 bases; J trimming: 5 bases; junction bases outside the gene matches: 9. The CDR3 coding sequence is TGTGCCACCGGGCCCCCCGGGACAGGGAATGAAAAACTGTTTTTT. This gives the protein CATGPPGTGNEKLFF.

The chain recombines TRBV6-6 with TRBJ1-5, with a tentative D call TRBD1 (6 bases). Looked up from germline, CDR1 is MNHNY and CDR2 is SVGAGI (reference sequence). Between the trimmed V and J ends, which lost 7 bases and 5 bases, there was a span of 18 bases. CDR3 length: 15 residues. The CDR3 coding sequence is TGTGCCAGCACCCCCGGCAGGGGAGGGCATCAGCCCCAGCATTTT. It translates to CASTPGRGGHQPQHF.

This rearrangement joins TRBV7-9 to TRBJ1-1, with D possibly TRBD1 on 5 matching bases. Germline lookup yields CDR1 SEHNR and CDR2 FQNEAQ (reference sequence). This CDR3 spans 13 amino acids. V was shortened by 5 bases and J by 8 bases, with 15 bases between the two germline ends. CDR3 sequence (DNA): TGTGCCAGCAGCCCCCGGGACGCGGGGGAAGCTTTCTTT. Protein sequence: CASSPRDAGEAFF. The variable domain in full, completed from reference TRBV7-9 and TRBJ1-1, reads DTGVSQNPRHKITKRGQNVTFRCDPISEHNRLYWYRQTLGQGPEFLTYFQNEAQLEKSRLLSDRFSAERPKGSFSTLEIQRTEQGDSAMYLCASSPRDAGEAFFGQGTRLTVV.

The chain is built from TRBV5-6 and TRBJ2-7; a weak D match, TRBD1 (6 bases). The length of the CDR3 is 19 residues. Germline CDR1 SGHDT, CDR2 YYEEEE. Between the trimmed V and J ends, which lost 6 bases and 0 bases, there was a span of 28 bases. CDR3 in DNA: TGTGCCAGCACAGCAATGCTGTGGACGGACAGATCGAGCTCCTACGAGCAGTACGTC. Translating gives CASTAMLWTDRSSSYEQYV.

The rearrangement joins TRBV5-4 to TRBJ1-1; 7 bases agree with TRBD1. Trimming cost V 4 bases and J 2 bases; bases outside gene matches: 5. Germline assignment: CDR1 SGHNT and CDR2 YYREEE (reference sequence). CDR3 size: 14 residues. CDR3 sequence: CASSKWDSNTEAFF. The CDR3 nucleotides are TGTGCCAGCAGCAAGTGGGACAGTAACACTGAAGCTTTCTTT.

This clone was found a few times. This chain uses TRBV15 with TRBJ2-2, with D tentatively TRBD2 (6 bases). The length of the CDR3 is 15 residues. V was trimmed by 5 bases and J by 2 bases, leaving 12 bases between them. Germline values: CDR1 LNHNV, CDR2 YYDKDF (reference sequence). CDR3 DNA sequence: TGTGCCACCAGCGGTCGGGACTTTAACACCGGGGAGCTGTTTTTT. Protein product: CATSGRDFNTGELFF.

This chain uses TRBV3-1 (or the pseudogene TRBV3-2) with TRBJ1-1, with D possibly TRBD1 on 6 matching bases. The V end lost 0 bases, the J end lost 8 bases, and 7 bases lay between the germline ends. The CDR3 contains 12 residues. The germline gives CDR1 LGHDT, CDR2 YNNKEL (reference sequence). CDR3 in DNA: TGTGCCAGCAGCCAAGAGGGGACAGAAGCTTTCTTT. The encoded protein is CASSQEGTEAFF.

CDR3 nucleotide sequence: TGCGCCAGCAGCGTTCAAACCGGGACAGGGGGCGGCGAGCAGTACTTC. It specifies CASSVQTGTGGGEQYF. The chain employs TRBV5-1 and TRBJ2-7, with TRBD1 matching 12 bases. CDR3 length: 16 residues. Germline CDR1 is SGHRS and CDR2 is YFSETQ. The V gene end was trimmed by 4 bases and the J gene end by 6 bases; junction bases not matched to a gene: 11.

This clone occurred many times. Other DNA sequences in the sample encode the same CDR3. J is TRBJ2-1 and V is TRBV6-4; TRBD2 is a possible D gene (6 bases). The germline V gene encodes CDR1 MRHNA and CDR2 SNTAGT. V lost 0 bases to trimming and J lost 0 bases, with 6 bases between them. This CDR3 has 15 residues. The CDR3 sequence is CASSDSSGSYNEQFF. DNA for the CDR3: TGTGCCAGCAGTGACTCTAGCGGCTCCTACAATGAGCAGTTCTTC.

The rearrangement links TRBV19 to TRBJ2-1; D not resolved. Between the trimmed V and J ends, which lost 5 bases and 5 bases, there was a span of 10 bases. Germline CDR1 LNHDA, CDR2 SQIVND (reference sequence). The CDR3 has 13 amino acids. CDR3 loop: CASSWAQDNEQFF. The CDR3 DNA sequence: TGTGCCAGTAGTTGGGCTCAGGACAATGAGCAGTTCTTC.

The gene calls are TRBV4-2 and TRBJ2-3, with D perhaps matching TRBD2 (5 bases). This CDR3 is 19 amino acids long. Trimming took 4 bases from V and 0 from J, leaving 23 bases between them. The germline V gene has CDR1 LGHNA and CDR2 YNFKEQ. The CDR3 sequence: CASSRGGLRMLSSTDTQYF. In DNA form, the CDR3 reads TGTGCCAGCAGCCGTGGCGGGCTAAGAATGCTCTCTAGCACAGATACGCAGTATTTT.